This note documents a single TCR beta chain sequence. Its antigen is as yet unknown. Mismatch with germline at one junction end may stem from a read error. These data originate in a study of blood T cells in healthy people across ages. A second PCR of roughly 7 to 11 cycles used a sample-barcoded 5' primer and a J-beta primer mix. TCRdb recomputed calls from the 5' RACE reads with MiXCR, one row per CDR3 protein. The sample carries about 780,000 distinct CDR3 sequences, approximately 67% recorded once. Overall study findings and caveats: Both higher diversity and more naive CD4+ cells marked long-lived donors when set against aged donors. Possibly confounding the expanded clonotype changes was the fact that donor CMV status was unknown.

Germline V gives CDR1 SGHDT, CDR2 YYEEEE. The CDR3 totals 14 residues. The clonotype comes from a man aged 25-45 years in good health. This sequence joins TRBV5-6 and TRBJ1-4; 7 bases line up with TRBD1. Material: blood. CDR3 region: CVSSKTGTNEKLFF. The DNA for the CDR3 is TGTGTCAGCAGCAAGACAGGGACTAATGAAAAACTGTTTTTT. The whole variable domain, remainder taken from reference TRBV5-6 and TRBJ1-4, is DAGVTQSPTHLIKTRGQQVTLRCSPKSGHDTVSWYQQALGQGPQFIFQYYEEEERQRGNFPDRFSGHQFPNYSSELNVNALLLGDSALYLCVSSKTGTNEKLFFGSGTQLSVL.